Below, one TCR beta chain is given with its context. Germline V CDR1 and CDR2: SGHAT, FQNNGV. The CDR3 totals 14 residues. Trimming took 1 base from V and 3 from J, leaving 10 bases between them. This sample is part of a study of shared clonotypes between healthy human individuals. Deep-level settings were used for running the assay. Libraries were prepared by immunoSEQ multiplex PCR; TCRdb keeps only in-frame clonotypes and omits some of them. Among about 2.3 million clones, 92% were seen once, and the ten largest hold more than 0.35%. This chain links TRBV11-2 with TRBJ2-7, with D unclear. The source is a man younger than 30 in good health. Some clones in this sample may be carry-over from other donors' samples. Sequenced sample: naive CD4+ T cells from PBMCs. Subset meaning: CD45RA+ positively selected. This CDR3 reads CASSLGRSNYEQYF. CDR3 bases: TGTGCCAGCAGCTTAGGAAGGTCCAACTACGAGCAGTACTTC.